The 7 T cell receptor beta chains given below trace back to one sample, sequenced in a study of CD8+ T cells in alopecia areata. After isolation, RNA underwent reverse transcription to generate cDNA as the sequencing template. This table comes from immunoSEQ multiplex PCR, and its TCRdb copy is limited to in-frame clones, with some not included. Of roughly 210,000 clones listed, approximately 47% are singletons. Sample treatment: oral pan-JAK inhibitor, 5-10 mg twice daily. The sample consisted of CD4+ T cells sorted from blood, taken around week 37, from a patient treated with tofacitinib. The receptor set was obtained from a human donor with alopecia areata.

The V gene is TRBV7-2, the J gene TRBJ2-2; 11 positions agree with TRBD2. V lost 5 bases and J lost 7; bases outside the gene matches: 12. The V gene's germline CDR1 is SGHTA and CDR2 FQGNSA. The CDR3 is 17 residues long. CDR3 coding DNA: TGTGCCAGCAGCGTTTGGACTAGCGGGCCCGGGAGCGGGGAGCTGTTTTTT. Its protein product is CASSVWTSGPGSGELFF. Complete variable domain (other parts from reference TRBV7-2 and TRBJ2-2): GAGVSQSPSNKVTEKGKDVELRCDPISGHTALYWYRQSLGQGLEFLIYFQGNSAPDKSGLPSDRFSAERTGGSVSTLTIQRTQQEDSAVYLCASSVWTSGPGSGELFFGEGSRLTVL.

This chain joins TRBV6-1 and TRBJ2-7; 7 nucleotides agree with TRBD1. This CDR3 spans 15 amino acids. CDR1 is MNHNS, CDR2 SASEGT, per germline. Trimming took 5 bases from V and 2 from J; bases not matched to a gene: 9. The CDR3 DNA follows: TGTGCCAGCAGTCCGCAACAGGGGTCGGCCTACGAGCAGTACTTC. Translation gives CASSPQQGSAYEQYF.

The rearrangement joins TRBV7-2 to TRBJ2-5; unclear D gene. Per the germline V gene, CDR1 is SGHTA and CDR2 is FQGNSA. V was trimmed by 1 base and J by 5 bases, leaving 11 bases between them. The CDR3 length is 14 residues. The CDR3 is CASSLVVGRETQYF. The CDR3, as DNA: TGTGCCAGCAGCTTAGTTGTGGGCCGGGAGACCCAGTACTTC.

This clone occurred a few times. The chain uses TRBV9 and TRBJ2-1, with D uncertain. The CDR3 is 15 amino acids. The germline V and J ends were trimmed by 6 bases and 7 bases, with 20 bases remaining between them. Per the germline V gene, CDR1 is SGDLS and CDR2 is YYNGEE. The CDR3 spells CASNRESIMPNEQFF. The CDR3 DNA follows: TGTGCCAGCAACCGAGAATCCATCATGCCAAATGAGCAGTTCTTC.

This clone was seen only a few times. The chain uses TRBV25-1 and TRBJ2-7, with D uncertain. Germline V gives CDR1 MGHDK, CDR2 SYGVNS. The V gene lost 7 bases and the J gene lost 2 bases, with 12 bases spanning the gap. This CDR3 comprises 13 residues. In DNA form, the CDR3 reads TGTGCCAGCAAAAGGGCCGGAACCTACGAGCAGTACTTC. Translation gives CASKRAGTYEQYF.

This sequence joins TRBV2 and TRBJ2-5, with 10 bases aligning to TRBD2. With 6 bases clipped from V and 7 bases from J, the junction kept 14 bases outside the gene matches. CDR3 length: 16 residues. CDR1 is SNHLY and CDR2 is FYNNEI in the germline V gene. The CDR3 region is CASSRDSPSGRGTQYF. CDR3 bases: TGTGCCAGCAGCAGGGACAGTCCAAGCGGGAGGGGGACCCAGTACTTC.

On this clone: Additional DNA sequences in this sample encode the identical CDR3. The V gene is TRBV5-1, the J gene TRBJ2-7; TRBD1 is a possible D gene (5 bases). V lost 0 bases to trimming and J lost 3 bases, with 10 bases between them. The CDR3 sequence is 14 residues long. Per the germline V gene, CDR1 is SGHRS and CDR2 is YFSETQ. CDR3 coding DNA: TGCGCCAGCAGCTTGGCAGGGCGGAGCTACGAGCAGTACTTC. Protein product: CASSLAGRSYEQYF.